This T cell receptor (beta chain) originates from a study of PD-1 blockade in classical Hodgkin lymphoma (TCRdb year 2020). With respect to the entire study: Nivolumab dosing was 3 mg/kg intravenously every 2 weeks, continuing until either disease progression or unacceptable toxicity. A peripheral blood immune signature of response to PD-1 blockade in classical Hodgkin lymphoma was defined using TCR beta sequencing and CyTOF. Summary of the overall study and its limitations: Only a single clinical trial cohort was studied, and what caused the repertoire differences, possibly disease activity or prior therapy, remained undefined. By C4D1, a significant rise was seen in CD4+ TCR diversity but not in CD8+ TCR diversity (p=0.0027 vs p=0.16), and the rise was most apparent among complete responders (p=0.02). Trial patients with a complete response had baseline diversity similar to that of newly diagnosed patients, while partial responders and progressors had significantly lower diversity. Diversity was lower in patients who began nivolumab less than 1 year after ASCT, so these patients were left out of later analyses to avoid confounding by immune reconstitution. Baseline TCR diversity was reported to be lower in newly diagnosed patients than in healthy donors, and even lower in relapsed/refractory patients.

The Qiagen DNeasy kit was used to extract genomic DNA both from unsorted PBMCs and from the negatively selected CD4+ and CD8+ fractions. TCR beta CDR3 regions were subjected to amplification by immunoSEQ multiplex PCR with primers that anneal to V and J segments. A synthetic immune receptor repertoire was used to minimize amplification bias, and any residual bias was removed computationally once sequencing was done. As for the authors' bioinformatics: Custom Python scripts were used to quantify repertoire diversity as the Shannon entropy index. Unsorted, CD4+ and CD8+ repertoires were examined separately, except in combined analyses, for which CD4+ and CD8+ sequences were merged in silico. A clone was considered expanded if an increase in frequency of at least 2-fold after treatment relative to C1D1 was found, and a pseudocount of 0.5 was applied to clones undetected at baseline. Clones with 0 or 1 copy at C1D1 were defined as singleton clones, while clones with 2 or more copies were defined as non-singleton clones. Clones expanded in unsorted samples were labelled as CD4+, CD8+ or unknown by matching protein sequences in sorted samples from the same patient. Diversity changes from C1D1 to C4D1 were tested in paired samples using Wilcoxon tests. Here the immuneACCESS table is served through TCRdb, limited to in-frame sequences with V and J called. Missing clones are a known gap in these copies; in checked studies unresolved V genes cover under half, and the rest lacks a known reason. The DNA was the basis for D and trimming; V, J and clone size are from that table. The sample data list about 85,000 clones, and around 90% of these were observed just once. The top ten clones comprise under 3% of the sample.

Regarding this clone: The antigen it recognizes is unknown. No base qualities exist here, and no much larger clone lies one base off it.

Based on the germline V gene (reference sequence), the CDR1 and CDR2 sequences are MNHNY and SVGAGI. Counted from cysteine to phenylalanine, this CDR3 has 16 amino acids. The retained sequence is limited to the CDR3, 48 bases, with the frame set at the first base. V has 0 bases trimmed and J has 11 bases trimmed; junction bases matching no gene number 12. The sample's time point label, in plain terms: cycle 2 day 1 (C2D1) of nivolumab. Every trial patient had relapsed after autologous stem cell transplantation, and cohorts A, B and C differed in prior brentuximab vedotin exposure. A total of roughly 57 patients with relapsed/refractory classical Hodgkin lymphoma made up the trial cohort, and each patient's best overall response was complete response, partial response or progressive disease. Single-agent nivolumab was administered to trial patients in the multi-cohort phase II CheckMate 205 trial. An independent review committee assessed best overall response using the 2007 International Working Group response criteria. Trial PBMCs were obtained immediately prior to nivolumab initiation (C1D1) and on therapy at cycle 2 day 1 and cycle 4 day 1. Peripheral blood was collected in 8 mL Vacutainer Cell Preparation Tubes, from which PBMCs were isolated by centrifugation and then cryopreserved.

The sequence is built from TRBV6-6 and TRBJ1-5; 8 middle bases align to TRBD1. The origin of this receptor is a human donor with classical Hodgkin lymphoma. This specimen consisted of peripheral blood mononuclear cells (PBMCs), obtained before the second cycle of nivolumab. In nucleotides, the sequence is TGTGCCAGCAGTTACTCGCCGCCAGGGGGCCCCCAGGCCCAGCATTTT. It encodes CASSYSPPGGPQAQHF.